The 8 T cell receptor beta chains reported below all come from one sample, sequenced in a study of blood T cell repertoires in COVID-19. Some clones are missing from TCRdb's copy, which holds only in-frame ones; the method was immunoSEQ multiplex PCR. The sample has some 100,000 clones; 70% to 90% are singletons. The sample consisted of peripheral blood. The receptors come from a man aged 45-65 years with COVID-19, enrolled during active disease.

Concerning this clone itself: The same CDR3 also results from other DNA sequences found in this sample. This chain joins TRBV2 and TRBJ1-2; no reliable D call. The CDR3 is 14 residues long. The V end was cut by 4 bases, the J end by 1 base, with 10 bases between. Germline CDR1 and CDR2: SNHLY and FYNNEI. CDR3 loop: CASSVSSLNYGYTF. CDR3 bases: TGTGCCAGCAGTGTATCCTCTCTTAACTATGGCTACACCTTC.

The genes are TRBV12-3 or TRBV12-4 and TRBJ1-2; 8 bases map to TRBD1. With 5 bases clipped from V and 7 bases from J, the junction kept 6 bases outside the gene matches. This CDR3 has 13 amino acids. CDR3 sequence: CASSIDRGVGYTF. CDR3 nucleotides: TGTGCCAGCAGTATTGACAGGGGAGTTGGCTACACCTTC.

This chain's CDR3 is CASSLDPGFAYEQYF. Here the CDR3 DNA reads TGCGCCAGCAGCTTGGACCCAGGCTTCGCCTACGAGCAGTACTTC. J is TRBJ2-7 and V is TRBV5-1; D call uncertain. The germline V gene encodes CDR1 SGHRS and CDR2 YFSETQ. The CDR3 runs to 15 residues. Trimming took off 0 bases at V and 2 bases at J, with 12 bases between the two ends.

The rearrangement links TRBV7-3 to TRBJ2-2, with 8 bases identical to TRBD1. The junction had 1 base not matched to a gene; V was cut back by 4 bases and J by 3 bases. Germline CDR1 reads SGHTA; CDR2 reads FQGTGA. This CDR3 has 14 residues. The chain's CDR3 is CASSSTGDTGELFF. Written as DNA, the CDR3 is TGTGCCAGCAGCTCGACAGGGGACACCGGGGAGCTGTTTTTT. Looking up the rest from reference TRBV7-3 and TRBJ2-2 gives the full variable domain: GAGVSQTPSNKVTEKGKYVELRCDPISGHTALYWYRQSLGQGPEFLIYFQGTGAADDSGLPNDRFFAVRPEGSVSTLKIQRTERGDSAVYLCASSSTGDTGELFFGEGSRLTVL.

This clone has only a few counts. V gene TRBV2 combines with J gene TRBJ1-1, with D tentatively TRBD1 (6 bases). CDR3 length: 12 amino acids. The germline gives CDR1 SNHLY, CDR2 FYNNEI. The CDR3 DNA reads TGTGCAACCAGGACAGAAGGTTCTGAAGCTTTCTTT. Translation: CATRTEGSEAFF.

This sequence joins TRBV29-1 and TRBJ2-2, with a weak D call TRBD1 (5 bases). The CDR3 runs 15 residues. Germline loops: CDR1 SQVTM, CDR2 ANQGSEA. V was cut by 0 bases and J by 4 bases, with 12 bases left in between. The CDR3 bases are TGCAGCGTTGAAGATCGCAGGGCAAGCACCGGGGAGCTGTTTTTT. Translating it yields CSVEDRRASTGELFF.

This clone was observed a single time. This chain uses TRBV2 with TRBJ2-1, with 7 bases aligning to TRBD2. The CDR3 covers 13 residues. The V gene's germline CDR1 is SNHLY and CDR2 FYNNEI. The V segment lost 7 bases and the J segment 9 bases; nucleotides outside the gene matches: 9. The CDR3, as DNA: TGTGCCAGCACCACGGGAGGATATATTGAGCAGTTCTTC. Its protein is CASTTGGYIEQFF.

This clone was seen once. The CDR3 nucleotides read TGTGCCAGCAGCTCTCTTAACAGGTTTATCGGGGAGCTGTTTTTT. It encodes CASSSLNRFIGELFF. V gene TRBV5-5 combines with J gene TRBJ2-2; a possible D gene is TRBD1 (5 bases). CDR3 length equals 15 residues. The V end lost 3 bases, the J end lost 7 bases, and 16 bases lay between the germline ends. Germline CDR1 SGHKS, CDR2 YYEKEE (reference sequence). Supplemented by reference TRBV5-5 and TRBJ2-2, the full variable domain reads DAGVTQSPTHLIKTRGQQVTLRCSPISGHKSVSWYQQVLGQGPQFIFQYYEKEERGRGNFPDRFSARQFPNYSSELNVNALLLGDSALYLCASSSLNRFIGELFFGEGSRLTVL.